The 21 T cell receptor beta chains in this list originate from one sample, sequenced in a study of T cells in Graves' hyperthyroidism and ophthalmopathy. TCR beta CDR3 regions were amplified from RNA transcripts. A set of HTBI primers served as the primers for a first-round RT-PCR of the TCR CDR3. TCRdb processed the multiplex PCR reads anew with MiXCR; each CDR3 protein has one entry. Of about 350,000 distinct CDR3 sequences detected, over 11% appear once; the ten largest clones hold roughly 24%. Material: blood. These receptors originate from a woman aged 30 to 39 with Graves' hyperthyroidism.

This chain joins TRBV19 and TRBJ1-3; D gene ambiguous. Trimming took off 6 bases at V and 4 bases at J, with 7 bases between the two ends. The CDR3 is made up of 12 amino acids. Per the germline V gene, CDR1 is LNHDA and CDR2 is SQIVND (reference sequence). The CDR3 sequence is CASSFLGNTIYF. CDR3 coding DNA: TGTGCCAGTAGCTTTTTGGGAAACACCATATATTTT. The full variable domain, with the rest looked up from reference TRBV19 and TRBJ1-3, is DGGITQSPKYLFRKEGQNVTLSCEQNLNHDAMYWYRQDPGQGLRLIYYSQIVNDFQKGDIAEGYSVSREKKESFPLTVTSAQKNPTAFYLCASSFLGNTIYFGEGSWLTVV.

This clonotype has a count of ten or more. The chain carries TRBV6-1 and TRBJ2-7; 8 bases align to TRBD2. The ends lost 5 bases at V and 0 bases at J; junction bases unmatched: 9. There are 16 residues in the CDR3. Per germline, CDR1 MNHNS and CDR2 SASEGT. The CDR3 protein is CASSSAGGQRSYEQYF. CDR3 DNA sequence: TGTGCCAGCAGTTCCGCGGGGGGTCAGCGCTCCTACGAGCAGTACTTC.

Many counts were recorded for this clonotype. V and J are TRBV20-1 and TRBJ2-7; D remains unclear. Germline-derived CDR1 and CDR2 are DFQATT and SNEGSKA (reference sequence). V was trimmed by 0 bases and J by 7 bases, leaving 19 bases between them. The CDR3 runs 15 residues. CDR3 in DNA: TGCAGTGCTAGAGACACCGCAGGAGACCTGGGGGAGCAGTACTTC. It is translated as CSARDTAGDLGEQYF.

This chain joins TRBV5-6 and TRBJ2-1; TRBD2 matches 11 bases. After removal of 1 base from V and 4 bases from J, the junction contained 4 bases not matched to a gene. Germline-derived CDR1 and CDR2 are SGHDT and YYEEEE. CDR3 length: 16 residues. The CDR3 bases are TGTGCCAGCAGCTTGCCGGGACTAGCGGTATACAATGAGCAGTTCTTC. Protein product: CASSLPGLAVYNEQFF.

This clonotype was detected ten times or more. CDR3 protein: CASSESLEAFF. CDR3 coding DNA: TGTGCCAGCAGTGAGAGCCTCGAAGCTTTCTTT. The gene calls are TRBV2 and TRBJ1-1; D remains ambiguous. The CDR3 contains 11 residues. The ends were cut back, 3 bases at V and 8 bases at J, with 7 bases in the middle. Germline V CDR1 and CDR2: SNHLY, FYNNEI.

This clonotype was recorded many times. V gene TRBV11-1 combines with J gene TRBJ2-5, with 7 bases lining up with TRBD1. The CDR3 spans 15 residues. Germline CDR1 is SGHAT and CDR2 is FQDESV (reference sequence). V shed 1 base, J shed 5 bases, and the junction held 7 bases outside the gene matches. CDR3 amino acids: CASSLEGAAGETQYF. In DNA form, the CDR3 reads TGTGCCAGCAGCTTAGAGGGGGCCGCAGGGGAGACCCAGTACTTC.

This clonotype has only a few counts. CDR3 sequence: CARTGTVGDTQYF. CDR3 bases: TGTGCGCGAACCGGGACAGTGGGAGATACGCAGTATTTT. V and J are TRBV30 and TRBJ2-3; TRBD1 agrees at 7 bases. CDR1 is GTSNPN, CDR2 SVGIG, per germline (reference sequence). This CDR3 has 13 amino acids.

This clonotype was counted many times. V is TRBV15 and J is TRBJ1-4, with D hard to call. The CDR3 has 14 residues. The germline V and J ends were trimmed by 0 bases and 8 bases, with 10 bases remaining between them. CDR1 is LNHNV and CDR2 is YYDKDF in the germline V gene (reference sequence). As DNA, the CDR3 is TGTGCCACCAGCAGAGAAGCGAATGGAGAAAAACTGTTTTTT. This gives the protein CATSREANGEKLFF.

This clonotype was observed many times. The chain is built from TRBV20-1 and TRBJ2-5, with 11 bases that match TRBD2. V lost 5 bases, J lost 3 bases, and 5 bases stayed unmatched. CDR1 and CDR2 from the germline V gene are DFQATT and SNEGSKA (reference sequence). The CDR3 extends over 14 amino acids. CDR3 in amino acids: CSAALLAGEETQYF. The CDR3 bases are TGCAGTGCTGCGTTACTAGCGGGAGAAGAGACCCAGTACTTC.

At least ten counts were recorded for this clonotype. This chain links TRBV12-3 or TRBV12-4 with TRBJ2-1; the match to TRBD2 covers 13 bases. The CDR3 sequence is 17 residues long. Trimming cost V 6 bases and J 6 bases; bases outside gene matches: 11. The CDR3 DNA follows: TGTGCCAGCAGCCCCATTTGGACTAGCGGGAGACCCAATGAGCAGTTCTTC. Protein: CASSPIWTSGRPNEQFF.

This clonotype was counted many times. The rearrangement links TRBV2 to TRBJ2-7; possible D gene TRBD2, 5 bases. Looked up from germline, CDR1 is SNHLY and CDR2 is FYNNEI. CDR3 length equals 14 residues. V lost 3 bases and J 5 bases, leaving 14 bases between the germline ends. The CDR3, as DNA: TGTGCCAGCAGTGAGGGTCTAGCCTCGCACGAGCAGTACTTC. It encodes CASSEGLASHEQYF.

This clonotype was detected ten times or more. CDR3 nucleotides: TGTGCCAGCAGCGTACTCGCCGGGAGGGACAATGAGCAGTTCTTC. Amino acid sequence: CASSVLAGRDNEQFF. The chain recombines TRBV9 with TRBJ2-1; 8 nucleotides align to TRBD2. Trimming removed 1 base from V and 5 bases from J; junction bases left unmatched: 5. Germline V gives CDR1 SGDLS, CDR2 YYNGEE. The CDR3 loop spans 15 amino acids.

A few counts support this clonotype. The rearrangement uses TRBV20-1 and TRBJ2-1; D could derive from TRBD1 or TRBD2 (5 bases each). Trimming left V 3 bases short and J 10 bases short, with 13 bases between. CDR3 size: 12 residues. Germline assignment: CDR1 DFQATT and CDR2 SNEGSKA (reference sequence). For the CDR3, the DNA is TGCAGTGCTAGGAAGTTCAGGGAGGAGCAGTTCTTC. Its protein product is CSARKFREEQFF.

The gene calls are TRBV7-8 and TRBJ1-1; no clear D gene. Germline lookup yields CDR1 SGHVS and CDR2 FQNEAQ. Between the trimmed V and J ends, which lost 5 bases and 1 base, there was a span of 8 bases. CDR3 length: 13 amino acids. The CDR3, as DNA: TGTGCCAGCAGCCAAAACCGGAACACTGAAGCTTTCTTT. Translation gives CASSQNRNTEAFF.

This clonotype was counted at least ten times. This chain connects TRBV6-7 to TRBJ1-5, with a possible D match to TRBD1 (5 bases). TRBV6-7 is known as an ORF, though its function is uncertain. Deletions cut 6 bases from V and 0 bases from J, with 9 bases between. This CDR3 contains 14 residues. CDR3 in amino acids: CASSSGYSNQPQHF. The CDR3 nucleotides are TGTGCCAGCAGCTCAGGGTATAGCAATCAGCCCCAGCATTTT.

The V and J genes are TRBV2 and TRBJ1-5; D is ambiguous. V lost 5 bases and J 6 bases, leaving 14 bases between the germline ends. Germline V gives CDR1 SNHLY, CDR2 FYNNEI. The CDR3 sequence is 14 residues long. The DNA of the CDR3 is TGTGCCAGCAGTTTATATGGGGTTGGTCAGCCCCAGCATTTT. Its protein product is CASSLYGVGQPQHF.

This clonotype was observed at least ten times. J is TRBJ1-2 and V is TRBV11-2; D gene ambiguous. This CDR3 comprises 15 residues. The germline V gene encodes CDR1 SGHAT and CDR2 FQNNGV. V lost 3 bases and J lost 3, with 14 bases in between. In DNA form, the CDR3 reads TGTGCCAGCAGCTTCAGCCCCTCCGCCGACTATGGCTACACCTTC. This encodes CASSFSPSADYGYTF.

In its sample, this clonotype was seen many times. The chain carries TRBV28 and TRBJ1-4; D might be TRBD1 (6 bases). Germline V gene lookup returns CDR1 MDHEN and CDR2 SYDVKM. Trimming shortened V by 6 bases and J by 8 bases, and 16 bases separated the two germline ends. This CDR3 contains 14 residues. CDR3 nucleotide sequence: TGTGCCAGCAGGTATAGGACAGTGAGGGAAAAACTGTTTTTT. This gives the protein CASRYRTVREKLFF.

This clonotype was recorded at least ten times. The gene calls are TRBV20-1 and TRBJ2-3; D is perhaps TRBD1 or TRBD2 (6 bases each). CDR3 length: 14 residues. The V and J ends lost 6 bases and 10 bases respectively, with 23 bases between them. Looked up from germline, CDR1 is DFQATT and CDR2 is SNEGSKA (reference sequence). The CDR3 sequence is CSAEPRGRRMAQYF. As DNA, the CDR3 is TGCAGTGCAGAGCCAAGGGGGAGGAGGATGGCGCAGTATTTT.

This clonotype turned up a few times. V is TRBV12-3 or TRBV12-4 and J is TRBJ1-5; 11 nucleotides match TRBD1. The CDR3 consists of 13 residues. V lost 5 bases and J lost 11; bases outside the gene matches: 5. Here the CDR3 DNA reads TGTGCCAGCAGTCGGGACAGGGGGTCGGCCCAGCATTTT. It codes for CASSRDRGSAQHF.

Only a few counts were recorded for this clonotype. The chain carries TRBV5-4 and TRBJ2-1; D gene uncertain. This CDR3 has 11 amino acids. V lost 2 bases and J lost 10, with 7 bases in between. CDR1 and CDR2 (germline): SGHNT, YYREEE (reference sequence). This CDR3 is CASSFAREQFF. The CDR3 coding sequence is TGTGCCAGCAGCTTTGCGCGAGAGCAGTTCTTC.